Listed below are T cell receptor beta chains from one sample, sequenced in a study of regulatory T cells in long-lasting Graves disease. TCRdb ran MiXCR on the multiplex PCR reads and lists one entry per CDR3 protein. The sample consists of hundreds of thousands of distinct CDR3 sequences, approximately 15% of them appearing once. These data were also reused for a study on T cells in Graves' hyperthyroidism and ophthalmopathy.

The sequenced sample was peripheral blood mononuclear cells (PBMCs), obtained at new diagnosis, from a patient treated with antithyroid drugs. The source is a man aged 35-49 years with Graves disease. Each CDR3 is given with its conserved first and last residue. Fields, in order: J gene, D gene, clone size, V gene, CDR3 protein, CDR3 DNA. A D gene is named only where the DNA matches it firmly. A row's size may be missing; if present it is once, few, many or a size class.

J gene: TRBJ2-3
D gene: .
clone size: many
V gene: TRBV5-1
CDR3 protein: CASSFGVGSTDTQYF
CDR3 DNA: TGCGCCAGCAGCTTCGGGGTGGGGAGCACAGATACGCAGTATTTT

J gene: TRBJ2-1
D gene: TRBD1
clone size: many
V gene: TRBV20-1
CDR3 protein: CSARDIHGQGATYNEQFF
CDR3 DNA: TGCAGTGCTAGAGATATTCACGGCCAGGGGGCCACCTACAATGAGCAGTTCTTC

J gene: TRBJ2-7
D gene: TRBD1
clone size: many
V gene: TRBV5-1
CDR3 protein: CASSQDRGETYEQYF
CDR3 DNA: TGCGCCAGCAGTCAAGACAGGGGAGAGACCTACGAGCAGTACTTC

J gene: TRBJ2-5
D gene: .
clone size: .
V gene: TRBV3-1
CDR3 protein: CASSHPLVSTETQYF
CDR3 DNA: TGTGCCAGCAGCCATCCCCTAGTATCTACAGAGACCCAGTACTTC

J gene: TRBJ1-1
D gene: TRBD1
clone size: .
V gene: TRBV5-4
CDR3 protein: CASSPTGARASNTEAFF
CDR3 DNA: TGTGCCAGCAGCCCTACAGGGGCGCGAGCCTCGAACACTGAAGCTTTCTTT

J gene: TRBJ2-1
D gene: TRBD2
clone size: few
V gene: TRBV6-1
CDR3 protein: CASRPIGGGEQFF
CDR3 DNA: TGTGCCAGCAGGCCGATCGGGGGGGGTGAGCAGTTCTTC

J gene: TRBJ1-5
D gene: TRBD1
clone size: .
V gene: TRBV7-8
CDR3 protein: CASSAQTGGNQPQHF
CDR3 DNA: TGTGCCAGCAGCGCACAAACAGGGGGTAATCAGCCCCAGCATTTT

J gene: TRBJ2-4
D gene: .
clone size: many
V gene: TRBV5-1
CDR3 protein: CASSLGASGDIQYF
CDR3 DNA: TGCGCCAGCAGCTTGGGGGCTTCAGGGGACATTCAGTACTTC

J gene: TRBJ2-4
D gene: .
clone size: few
V gene: TRBV28
CDR3 protein: CASSLGGTAKNIQYF
CDR3 DNA: TGTGCCAGCAGTTTGGGGGGCACCGCCAAAAACATTCAGTACTTC

J gene: TRBJ2-7
D gene: TRBD1
clone size: many
V gene: TRBV20-1
CDR3 protein: CSARWDRDEQYF
CDR3 DNA: TGCAGTGCTAGGTGGGACAGGGACGAGCAGTACTTC

J gene: TRBJ2-2
D gene: .
clone size: few
V gene: TRBV20-1
CDR3 protein: CSASSQGSGELFF
CDR3 DNA: TGCAGTGCTAGTTCCCAGGGCTCCGGGGAGCTGTTTTTT

J gene: TRBJ2-5
D gene: TRBD1
clone size: many
V gene: TRBV30
CDR3 protein: CAWSTGGPETQYF
CDR3 DNA: TGTGCCTGGAGTACAGGGGGCCCAGAGACCCAGTACTTC

J gene: TRBJ1-1
D gene: TRBD1
clone size: many
V gene: TRBV5-1
CDR3 protein: CASSLRPGGSTEAFF
CDR3 DNA: TGCGCCAGCAGCTTGCGGCCAGGGGGCTCCACTGAAGCTTTCTTT

J gene: TRBJ1-1
D gene: .
clone size: many
V gene: TRBV2
CDR3 protein: CASTPTGPTEAFF
CDR3 DNA: TGTGCCAGCACCCCGACAGGACCCACTGAAGCTTTCTTT

J gene: TRBJ2-7
D gene: .
clone size: .
V gene: TRBV18
CDR3 protein: CASSLYQGKQSYEQYF
CDR3 DNA: TGTGCCAGCTCACTCTACCAGGGTAAGCAGTCCTACGAGCAGTACTTC

J gene: TRBJ2-2
D gene: .
clone size: .
V gene: TRBV2
CDR3 protein: CASSYLGPDTGELFF
CDR3 DNA: TGTGCCAGCAGTTACTTAGGCCCAGACACCGGGGAGCTGTTTTTT

J gene: TRBJ1-2
D gene: .
clone size: many
V gene: TRBV6-2/TRBV6-3
CDR3 protein: CASSEGGLYGYTF
CDR3 DNA: TGTGCCAGCAGTGAAGGGGGACTATATGGCTACACCTTC

J gene: TRBJ2-2
D gene: TRBD1
clone size: few
V gene: TRBV19
CDR3 protein: CASTLTGTGTGELFF
CDR3 DNA: TGTGCCAGTACCCTCACCGGGACAGGGACCGGGGAGCTGTTTTTT

J gene: TRBJ1-6
D gene: .
clone size: many
V gene: TRBV7-9
CDR3 protein: CASSLGQIYNSPLHF
CDR3 DNA: TGTGCCAGCAGCTTAGGACAAATCTATAATTCACCCCTCCACTTT